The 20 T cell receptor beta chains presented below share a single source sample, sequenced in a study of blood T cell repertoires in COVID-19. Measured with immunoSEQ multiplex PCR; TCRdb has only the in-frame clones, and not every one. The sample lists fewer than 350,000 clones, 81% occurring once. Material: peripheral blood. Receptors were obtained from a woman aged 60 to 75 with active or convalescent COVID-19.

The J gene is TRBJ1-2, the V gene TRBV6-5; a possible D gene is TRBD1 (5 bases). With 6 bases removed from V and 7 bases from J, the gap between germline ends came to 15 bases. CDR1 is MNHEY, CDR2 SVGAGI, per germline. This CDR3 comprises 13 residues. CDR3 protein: CASSSQGLGGYTF. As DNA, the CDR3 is TGTGCCAGCAGCTCGCAGGGCCTCGGTGGCTACACCTTC.

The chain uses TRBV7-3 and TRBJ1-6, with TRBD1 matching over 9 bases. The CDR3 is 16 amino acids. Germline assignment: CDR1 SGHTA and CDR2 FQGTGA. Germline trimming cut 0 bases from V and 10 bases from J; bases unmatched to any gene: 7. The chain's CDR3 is CASSLTAGTGTSPLHF. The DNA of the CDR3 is TGTGCCAGCAGCTTAACTGCCGGGACAGGGACCTCACCCCTCCACTTT.

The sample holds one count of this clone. The DNA for the CDR3 is TGTGCCAGCAGCGCCGCCGGGACAGGAGCCTACGAGCAGTACTTC. Translating gives CASSAAGTGAYEQYF. The J gene is TRBJ2-7, the V gene TRBV7-2; TRBD1 matches at 8 bases. This CDR3 contains 15 residues. Trimming took 5 bases from V and 2 from J; bases not matched to a gene: 8. Germline values: CDR1 SGHTA, CDR2 FQGNSA.

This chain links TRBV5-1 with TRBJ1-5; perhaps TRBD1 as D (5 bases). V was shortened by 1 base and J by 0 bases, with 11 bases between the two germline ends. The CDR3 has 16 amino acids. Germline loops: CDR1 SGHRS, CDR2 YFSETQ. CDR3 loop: CASSLNGGGSNQPQHF. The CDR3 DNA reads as TGCGCCAGCAGCTTGAACGGGGGAGGTAGCAATCAGCCCCAGCATTTT.

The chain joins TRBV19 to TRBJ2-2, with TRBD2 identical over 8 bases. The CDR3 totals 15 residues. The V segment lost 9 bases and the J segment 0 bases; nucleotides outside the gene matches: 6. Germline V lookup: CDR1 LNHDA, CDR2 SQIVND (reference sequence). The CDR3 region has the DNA TGTGCCAGCCAGCGGGGGACATCGAACACCGGGGAGCTGTTTTTT. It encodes CASQRGTSNTGELFF.

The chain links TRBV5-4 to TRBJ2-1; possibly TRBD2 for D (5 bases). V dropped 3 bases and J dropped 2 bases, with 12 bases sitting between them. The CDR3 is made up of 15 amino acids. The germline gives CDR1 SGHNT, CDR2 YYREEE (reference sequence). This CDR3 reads CASSWTRGAYNEQFF. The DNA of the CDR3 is TGTGCCAGCAGCTGGACTCGGGGTGCCTACAATGAGCAGTTCTTC.

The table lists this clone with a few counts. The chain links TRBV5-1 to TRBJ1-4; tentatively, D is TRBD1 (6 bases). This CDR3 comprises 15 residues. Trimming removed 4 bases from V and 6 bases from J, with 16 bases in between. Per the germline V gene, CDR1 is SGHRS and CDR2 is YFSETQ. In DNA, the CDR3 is TGCGCCAGCAGCCCCCTGGGAGGGGGGGATGAAAAACTGTTTTTT. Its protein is CASSPLGGGDEKLFF.

CDR3: CASSQVRGAEAFF. In DNA form, the CDR3 reads TGTGCCAGCAGCCAAGTTAGGGGCGCTGAAGCTTTCTTT. The gene calls are TRBV3-1 (or the pseudogene TRBV3-2) and TRBJ1-1; D is possibly TRBD1 (5 bases). The CDR3 is 13 amino acids. Trimming cost V 1 base and J 6 bases, with 9 bases left between them. Germline V CDR1 and CDR2: LGHDT, YNNKEL (reference sequence).

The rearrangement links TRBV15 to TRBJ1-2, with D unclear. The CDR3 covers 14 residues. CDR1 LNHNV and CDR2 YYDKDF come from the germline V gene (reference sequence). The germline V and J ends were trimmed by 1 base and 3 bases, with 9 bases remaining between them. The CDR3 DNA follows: TGTGCCACCAGCAGAGGTACGGGAGACTATGGCTACACCTTC. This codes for CATSRGTGDYGYTF. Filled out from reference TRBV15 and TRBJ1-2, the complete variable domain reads DAMVIQNPRYQVTQFGKPVTLSCSQTLNHNVMYWYQQKSSQAPKLLFHYYDKDFNNEADTPDNFQSRRPNTSFCFLDIRSPGLGDTAMYLCATSRGTGDYGYTFGSGTRLTVV.

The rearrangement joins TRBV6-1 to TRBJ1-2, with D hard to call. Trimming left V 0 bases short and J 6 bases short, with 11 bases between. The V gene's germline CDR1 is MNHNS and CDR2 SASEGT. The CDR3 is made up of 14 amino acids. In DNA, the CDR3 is TGTGCCAGCAGTGAAGCGCGGGGTAGAGATGGCTACACCTTC. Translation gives CASSEARGRDGYTF.

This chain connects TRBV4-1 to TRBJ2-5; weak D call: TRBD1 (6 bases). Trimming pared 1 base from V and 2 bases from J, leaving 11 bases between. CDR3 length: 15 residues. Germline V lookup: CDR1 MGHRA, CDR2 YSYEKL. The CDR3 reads CASSQGGQPQETQYF. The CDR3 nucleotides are TGCGCCAGCAGCCAAGGAGGACAGCCACAAGAGACCCAGTACTTC.

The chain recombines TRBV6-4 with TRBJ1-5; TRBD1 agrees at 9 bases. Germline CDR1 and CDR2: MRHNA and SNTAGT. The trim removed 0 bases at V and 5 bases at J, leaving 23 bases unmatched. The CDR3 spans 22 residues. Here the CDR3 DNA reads TGTGCCAGCAGTGACTCAGGGAAGGGGCCCGGACAGGGGCCGATTAGAGATCAGCCCCAGCATTTT. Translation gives CASSDSGKGPGQGPIRDQPQHF.

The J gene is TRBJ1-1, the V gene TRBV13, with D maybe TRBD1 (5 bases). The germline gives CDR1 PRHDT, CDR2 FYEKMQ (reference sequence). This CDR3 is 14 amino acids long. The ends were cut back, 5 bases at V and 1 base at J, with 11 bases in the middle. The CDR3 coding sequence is TGTGCCAGCAGCGGGCGACAGAGGAACACTGAAGCTTTCTTT. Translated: CASSGRQRNTEAFF.

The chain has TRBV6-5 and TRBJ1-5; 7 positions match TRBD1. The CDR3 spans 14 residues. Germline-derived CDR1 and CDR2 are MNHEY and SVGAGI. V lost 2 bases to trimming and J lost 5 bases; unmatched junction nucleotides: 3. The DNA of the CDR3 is TGTGCCAGCAGTTACGGGCAGGGGGATCAGCCCCAGCATTTT. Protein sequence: CASSYGQGDQPQHF.

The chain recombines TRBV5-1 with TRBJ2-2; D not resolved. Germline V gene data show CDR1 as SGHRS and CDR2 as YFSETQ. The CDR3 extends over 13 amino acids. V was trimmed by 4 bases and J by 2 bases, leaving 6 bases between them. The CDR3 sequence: CASSLGNTGELFF. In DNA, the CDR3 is TGCGCCAGCAGCCTAGGAAACACCGGGGAGCTGTTTTTT.

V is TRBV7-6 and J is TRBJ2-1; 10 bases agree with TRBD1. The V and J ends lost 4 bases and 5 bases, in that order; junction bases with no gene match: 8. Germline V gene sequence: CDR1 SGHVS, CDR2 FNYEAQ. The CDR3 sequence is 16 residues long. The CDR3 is CASSSSTGGDDNEQFF. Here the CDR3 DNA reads TGTGCCAGCAGCTCCTCGACAGGGGGCGATGACAATGAGCAGTTCTTC.

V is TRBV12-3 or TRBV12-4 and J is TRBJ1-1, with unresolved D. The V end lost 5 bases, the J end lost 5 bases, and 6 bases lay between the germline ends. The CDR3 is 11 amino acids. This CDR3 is CASSPLTEAFF. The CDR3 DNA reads TGTGCCAGCAGTCCCCTTACTGAAGCTTTCTTT.

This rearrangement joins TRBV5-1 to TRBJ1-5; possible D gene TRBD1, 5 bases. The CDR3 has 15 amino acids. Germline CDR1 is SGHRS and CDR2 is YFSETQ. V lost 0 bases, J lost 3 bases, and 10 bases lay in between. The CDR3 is CASSLDTGDNQPQHF. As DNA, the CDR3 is TGCGCCAGCAGCTTGGATACAGGCGACAATCAGCCCCAGCATTTT.

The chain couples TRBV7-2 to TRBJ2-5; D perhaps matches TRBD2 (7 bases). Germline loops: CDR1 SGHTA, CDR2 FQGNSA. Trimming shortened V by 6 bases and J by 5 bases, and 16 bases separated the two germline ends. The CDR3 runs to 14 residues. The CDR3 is CASRRGRAAETQYF. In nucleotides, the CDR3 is TGTGCCAGCAGGAGGGGGAGGGCCGCCGAGACCCAGTACTTC.

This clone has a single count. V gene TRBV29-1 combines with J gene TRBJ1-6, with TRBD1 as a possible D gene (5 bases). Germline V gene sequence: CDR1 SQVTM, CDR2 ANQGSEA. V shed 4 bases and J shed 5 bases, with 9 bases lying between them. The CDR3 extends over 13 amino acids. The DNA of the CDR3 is TGCAGCGTTGGGGGCAGCAATAATTCACCCCTCCACTTT. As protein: CSVGGSNNSPLHF.